A single TCR beta chain is shown here with its context. Under the authors' procedure: Reference gene primers were amplified, and this amplification served to estimate nucleated cell counts. Here immunoSEQ multiplex PCR was the method, and the copy in TCRdb shows in-frame clones only, minus some. V and J calls plus clone size are reproduced from that table; the DNA served to infer D and trimming. The sample yields 110,000 or so clones, roughly 85% seen once. The data originate from a study of blood T cell repertoires in COVID-19. Study context: The United States, Italy and Spain provided the acute and convalescent COVID-19 samples. PBMCs, B-cell-depleted T cells, or T cells provided the cDNA or gDNA that made up the material.

The V end was cut by 1 base, the J end by 7 bases, with 16 bases between. CDR1 MGHRA and CDR2 YSYEKL come from the germline V gene. This CDR3 contains 15 residues. The chain uses TRBV4-1 and TRBJ1-2, with D possibly matching TRBD1 (6 bases). The clonotype comes from a man aged 35-49 years with acute or convalescent COVID-19. Specimen: peripheral blood. CDR3 bases: TGCGCCAGCAGCCAAGGCCTAGCGGGGGCGAGTGGCTACACCTTC. It is translated as CASSQGLAGASGYTF.